The entry below gives a single T cell receptor (beta chain) sequence along with its context. The record originates from a study of cytomegalovirus exposure and HLA in healthy donors. Using immunoSEQ multiplex PCR, the repertoire was profiled, and TCRdb retains in-frame clones only, with some absent. Of some 250,000 clones listed, 70% to 90% are singletons. From the roughly 110-subject validation cohort, which was separate from the roughly 630-subject first cohort, the donors were drawn. The CDR3 length is 13 residues. Germline lookup yields CDR1 MNHEY and CDR2 SVGAGI. Trimming took off 2 bases at V and 4 bases at J, with 9 bases between the two ends.

This sequence joins TRBV6-5 and TRBJ2-7; a weak D match, TRBD1 (5 bases). Sequencing input: PBMCs. The receptor was derived from a woman in her thirties in good health and CMV-seropositive. This chain's CDR3 is CASSYLGQYEQYF. CDR3 in DNA: TGTGCCAGCAGTTACCTGGGGCAATACGAGCAGTACTTC.